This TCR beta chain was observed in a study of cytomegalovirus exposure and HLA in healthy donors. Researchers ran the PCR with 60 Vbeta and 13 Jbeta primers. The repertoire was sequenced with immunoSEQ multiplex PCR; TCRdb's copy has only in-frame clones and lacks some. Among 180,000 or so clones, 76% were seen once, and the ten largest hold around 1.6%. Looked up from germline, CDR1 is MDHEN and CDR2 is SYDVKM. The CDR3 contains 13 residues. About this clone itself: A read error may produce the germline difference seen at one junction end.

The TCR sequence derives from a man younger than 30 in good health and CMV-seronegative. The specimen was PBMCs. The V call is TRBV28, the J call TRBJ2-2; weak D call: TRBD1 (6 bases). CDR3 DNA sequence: TGTGCCGGCAGACTACAGGGAGCCGGGGAGCTGTTTTTT. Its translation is CAGRLQGAGELFF.